The present TCR beta chain was sequenced within a study of OX40 agonist ivuxolimab in advanced cancers. Clones were sequenced by immunoSEQ multiplex PCR, and TCRdb holds only the in-frame ones, with some missing. The table includes tens of thousands of clones, 75% to 90% detected once. The source is an adult with an advanced solid tumor such as melanoma, head and neck, liver or kidney cancer. This material consisted of CD4+ or CD8+ T cells sorted from blood, taken in a trial of the OX40 agonist ivuxolimab.

CDR3: CANRRTGAGNTIYF. Written as DNA, the CDR3 is TGTGCCAACAGAAGGACAGGGGCCGGAAACACCATATATTTT. This chain links TRBV5-4 with TRBJ1-3; 9 nucleotides agree with TRBD1. V shed 9 bases and J 4 bases; nucleotides not matched to a gene: 8. Germline CDR1 SGHNT, CDR2 YYREEE (reference sequence). The CDR3 covers 14 residues.